This T cell receptor (beta chain) stems from a study of T-cell memory formation after mild COVID-19. Study at large: Across donors, TCR clusters were largely donor specific. Broader study findings: Later expanders leaned toward CD4+, whereas clones contracting from day 15 to 85 were balanced CD4/CD8. Whether second-wave clones peaking at day 37 were SARS-CoV-2 specific went unconfirmed. Among CD4+ contracting clones, most were CM and EM, and CD8+ ones EMRA.

In the case of this clonotype: Its antigen remains unknown.

TCRdb re-analysed the 5' RACE reads in MiXCR, keeping a single row per CDR3 protein. The sample shows 350,000 to 500,000 distinct CDR3 sequences, roughly 20% of them seen only once. This sequence originates from an adult woman who had mild COVID-19 (a few samples of this study predate the infection). Cell type and time point are not known. The sample was PBMCs or a T cell subset sorted from them (not recorded which).

In nucleotides, the CDR3 is TGTGCCAGTAGTATTGAGGGAGCGCACACTGAAGCTTTCTTT. This encodes CASSIEGAHTEAFF. The gene calls are TRBV19 and TRBJ1-1; D is uncertain. Germline V CDR1 and CDR2: LNHDA, SQIVND (reference sequence). The CDR3 is 14 amino acids. The V gene lost 3 bases and the J gene lost 3 bases, with 11 bases spanning the gap.